One sample yielded the 13 T cell receptor beta chains listed below, sequenced in a study of cytomegalovirus exposure and HLA in healthy donors. Both 60 Vbeta primers and 13 Jbeta primers went into the PCR. The protocol was immunoSEQ multiplex PCR, while the TCRdb copy is restricted to in-frame clones and leaves out a portion. The table has some 120,000 clones, around 72% seen once. Material for sequencing was PBMCs. The source of these receptors is a man aged 25 to 40 in good health and CMV-seronegative.

CDR3 nucleotides: TGTGCCAGCAGTTTAATCCCCGCAGGGTCCTACGAGCAGTACTTC. This encodes CASSLIPAGSYEQYF. The chain couples TRBV28 to TRBJ2-7; TRBD1 might be the D (5 bases). With 2 bases removed from V and 1 base from J, the gap between germline ends came to 12 bases. CDR3 length equals 15 residues. The germline gives CDR1 MDHEN, CDR2 SYDVKM.

The DNA for the CDR3 is TGTGCCATCAGTGCCAGGGGGCCCGGCGAGCAGTACTTC. It codes for CAISARGPGEQYF. V and J are TRBV10-3 and TRBJ2-7; 8 bases match TRBD1. V lost 4 bases and J lost 6; bases outside the gene matches: 5. Germline CDR1 ENHRY, CDR2 SYGVKD. This CDR3 has 13 residues.

This chain connects TRBV7-8 to TRBJ1-4; D uncertain. The CDR3 runs to 15 residues. The V end lost 1 base, the J end lost 4 bases, and 10 bases lay between the germline ends. CDR1 is SGHVS, CDR2 FQNEAQ, per germline. The CDR3 loop reads CASSLENSYNEKLFF. In DNA, the CDR3 is TGTGCCAGCAGCTTAGAGAACAGCTATAATGAAAAACTGTTTTTT. The variable domain in full, with the rest retrieved from reference TRBV7-8 and TRBJ1-4, is GAGVSQSPRYKVAKRGQDVALRCDPISGHVSLFWYQQALGQGPEFLTYFQNEAQLDKSGLPSDRFFAERPEGSVSTLKIQRTQQEDSAVYLCASSLENSYNEKLFFGSGTQLSVL.

V is TRBV2 and J is TRBJ1-1; D not resolved. The V gene's germline CDR1 is SNHLY and CDR2 FYNNEI. The CDR3 runs 13 residues. With 6 bases removed from V and 4 bases from J, the gap between germline ends came to 12 bases. The CDR3 protein is CASRAGRGTEAFF. The CDR3 nucleotides are TGTGCCAGCAGGGCCGGGAGAGGCACTGAAGCTTTCTTT.

The V call is TRBV10-3, the J call TRBJ2-2; 11 nucleotides align to TRBD1. V was pared by 0 bases and J by 6 bases, with 3 bases of the junction left unmatched. This CDR3 is built from 16 residues. Germline V gives CDR1 ENHRY, CDR2 SYGVKD. For the CDR3, the DNA is TGTGCCATCAGTGAGTCCCGGACAGGGGGCTCCGGGGAGCTGTTTTTT. The encoded protein is CAISESRTGGSGELFF.

The J gene is TRBJ2-3, the V gene TRBV7-3, with D maybe TRBD2 (7 bases). V was cut by 1 base and J by 5 bases, with 16 bases left in between. There are 16 residues in the CDR3. Germline V gene data show CDR1 as SGHTA and CDR2 as FQGTGA. The DNA for the CDR3 is TGTGCCAGCAGCTTAATGTCGGGGGGCTCCCGAGATACGCAGTATTTT. Encoded protein: CASSLMSGGSRDTQYF.

The rearrangement uses TRBV7-2 and TRBJ2-7; 12 nucleotides match TRBD1. Germline-derived CDR1 and CDR2 are SGHTA and FQGNSA. This CDR3 spans 18 amino acids. J gave up 7 bases and V 1 base, and 14 bases lay outside the gene matches. CDR3: CASSLGPLPGQGAREQYF. The CDR3 nucleotides are TGTGCCAGCAGCTTAGGGCCCCTACCGGGACAGGGGGCTCGAGAGCAGTACTTC.

The chain carries TRBV6-5 and TRBJ1-2; D call uncertain. V was trimmed by 6 bases and J by 0 bases, leaving 8 bases between them. The length of the CDR3 is 13 residues. From germline, CDR1 is MNHEY and CDR2 SVGAGI. DNA of the CDR3: TGTGCCAGCAGCCGAGATGCTAACTATGGCTACACCTTC. As protein: CASSRDANYGYTF.

J is TRBJ1-3 and V is TRBV28, with unresolved D. The V and J ends lost 2 bases and 3 bases respectively, with 11 bases between them. Germline V gene data show CDR1 as MDHEN and CDR2 as SYDVKM. The CDR3 contains 15 residues. This chain's CDR3 is CASSLVGGGGNTIYF. The CDR3 nucleotides read TGTGCCAGCAGTTTAGTAGGTGGAGGTGGAAACACCATATATTTT.

This chain uses TRBV4-1 with TRBJ2-2; D is perhaps TRBD2 (6 bases). V was pared by 3 bases and J by 0 bases, with 14 bases between. Germline V gene data show CDR1 as MGHRA and CDR2 as YSYEKL. The CDR3 length is 17 residues. This CDR3 reads CASSHFSSGANTGELFF. The CDR3 nucleotides read TGCGCCAGCAGCCACTTCTCGTCGGGGGCGAACACCGGGGAGCTGTTTTTT.

The chain has TRBV11-3 and TRBJ2-3; D is ambiguous. Between the trimmed V and J ends, which lost 4 bases and 6 bases, there was a span of 11 bases. The CDR3 consists of 13 residues. From germline, CDR1 is SGHNT and CDR2 YENEEA. The CDR3 DNA reads as TGTGCCAGCAGCTCAGTCTTCGGGGATACGCAGTATTTT. It specifies CASSSVFGDTQYF.

This chain joins TRBV19 and TRBJ1-2, with 7 bases fitting TRBD1. This CDR3 contains 13 residues. J gave up 4 bases and V 5 bases, and 4 bases lay outside the gene matches. CDR1 LNHDA and CDR2 SQIVND come from the germline V gene (reference sequence). In nucleotides, the CDR3 is TGTGCCAGTAGTGAGGCAGGGGGCTATGGCTACACCTTC. Protein product: CASSEAGGYGYTF.

The genes are TRBV28 and TRBJ1-6; maybe TRBD1 (5 bases). The CDR3 length is 16 residues. Germline-derived CDR1 and CDR2 are MDHEN and SYDVKM. The V gene lost 6 bases and the J gene lost 2 bases, with 14 bases spanning the gap. DNA for the CDR3: TGTGCCAGCAGCCGAACAGGAGTAGCCTATAATTCACCCCTCCACTTT. This sequence encodes CASSRTGVAYNSPLHF.